This T cell receptor beta chain derives from a study of shared clonotypes between healthy human individuals. About the study: Ranging from 18 to 49 in age, donors were a couple of women and a few men.

All of the donors resided in Nashville, Tennessee, and each was a Caucasian adult. Germline V lookup: CDR1 MNHEY, CDR2 SVGAGI. The CDR3 runs 13 residues. For each subset, genomic DNA was distributed in equal portions over several immunoSEQ plates. Profiled with immunoSEQ multiplex PCR; TCRdb holds only in-frame clones, not every one. The table lists some 1 million clones, around four fifths of them singletons, with approximately 1.5% in the top ten. General study results and limits: When compared with the clonotypes that were shared by all four sorted-subset donors, the non-shared clonotypes turned out to have lower generation probabilities.

This clone appeared a single time. Its cognate antigen is unknown. At one boundary the junction diverges from the germline segment, which might be a read error. The receptor comes from a man aged 18-30 years in good health. The rearrangement uses TRBV6-5 and TRBJ2-7; D may correspond to TRBD1 or TRBD2 (5 bases each). Sequenced sample: memory CD4+ T cells sorted from blood. The subset: CD45RA-negative fraction. CDR3 DNA: TGTGCCAGCAGTTCTAAGCCCGGGACGGCGTCAAGCTTC. This codes for CASSSKPGTASSF.